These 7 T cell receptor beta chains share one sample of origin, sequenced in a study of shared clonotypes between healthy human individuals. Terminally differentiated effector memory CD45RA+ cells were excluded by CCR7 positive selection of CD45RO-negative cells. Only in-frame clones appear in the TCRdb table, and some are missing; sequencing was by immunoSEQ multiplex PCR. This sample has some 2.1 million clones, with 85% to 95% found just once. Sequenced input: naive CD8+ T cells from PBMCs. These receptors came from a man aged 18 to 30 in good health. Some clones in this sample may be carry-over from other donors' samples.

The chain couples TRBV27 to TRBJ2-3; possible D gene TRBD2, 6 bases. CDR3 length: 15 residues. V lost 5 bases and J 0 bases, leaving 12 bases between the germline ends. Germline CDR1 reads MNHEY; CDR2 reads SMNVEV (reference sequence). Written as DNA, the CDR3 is TGTGCCAGCAGTGGACCCGGGACTAGCACAGATACGCAGTATTTT. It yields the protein CASSGPGTSTDTQYF.

The CDR3 DNA follows: TGTGCCAGCAGTTTAGAGGGTGTCGGGGCTGAAGCTTTCTTT. It yields the protein CASSLEGVGAEAFF. The chain combines TRBV28 with TRBJ1-1; D uncertain. V shed 2 bases and J shed 6 bases, with 13 bases lying between them. The CDR3 length is 14 residues. Germline lookup yields CDR1 MDHEN and CDR2 SYDVKM. Variable domain in full (rest from reference TRBV28 and TRBJ1-1): DVKVTQSSRYLVKRTGEKVFLECVQDMDHENMFWYRQDPGLGLRLIYFSYDVKMKEKGDIPEGYSVSREKKERFSLILESASTNQTSMYLCASSLEGVGAEAFFGQGTRLTVV.

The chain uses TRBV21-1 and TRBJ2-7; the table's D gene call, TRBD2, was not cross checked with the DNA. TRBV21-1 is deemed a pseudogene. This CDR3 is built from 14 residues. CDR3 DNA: TGTGCCATCGACCCTAAGCGGGAAAACTACGAGCAGTACTTC. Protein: CAIDPKRENYEQYF.

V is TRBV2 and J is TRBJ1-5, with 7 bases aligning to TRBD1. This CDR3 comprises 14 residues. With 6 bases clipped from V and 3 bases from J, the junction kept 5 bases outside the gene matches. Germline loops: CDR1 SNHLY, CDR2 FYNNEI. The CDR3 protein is CASSETGNNQPQHF. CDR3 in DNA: TGTGCCAGCAGCGAGACAGGGAACAATCAGCCCCAGCATTTT.

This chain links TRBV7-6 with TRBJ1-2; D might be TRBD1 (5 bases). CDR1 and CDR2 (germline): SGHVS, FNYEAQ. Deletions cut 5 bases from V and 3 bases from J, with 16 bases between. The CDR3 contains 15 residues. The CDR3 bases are TGTGCCAGCAGCGATACGACGTCGGGGGACTATGGCTACACCTTC. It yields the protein CASSDTTSGDYGYTF.

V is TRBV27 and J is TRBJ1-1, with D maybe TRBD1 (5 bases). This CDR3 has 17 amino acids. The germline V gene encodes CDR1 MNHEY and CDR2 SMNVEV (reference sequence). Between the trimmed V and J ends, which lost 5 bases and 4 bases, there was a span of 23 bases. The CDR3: CASSPLGVAGPGTEAFF. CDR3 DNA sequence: TGTGCCAGCAGTCCCCTAGGTGTGGCGGGACCCGGCACTGAAGCTTTCTTT.

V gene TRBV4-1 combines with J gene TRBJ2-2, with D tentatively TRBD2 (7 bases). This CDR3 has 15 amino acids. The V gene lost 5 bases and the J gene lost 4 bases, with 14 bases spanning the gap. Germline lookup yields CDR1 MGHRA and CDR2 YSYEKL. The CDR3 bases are TGCGCCAGCAGCATTCGGGGGGCGGGCACCGGGGAGCTGTTTTTT. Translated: CASSIRGAGTGELFF.